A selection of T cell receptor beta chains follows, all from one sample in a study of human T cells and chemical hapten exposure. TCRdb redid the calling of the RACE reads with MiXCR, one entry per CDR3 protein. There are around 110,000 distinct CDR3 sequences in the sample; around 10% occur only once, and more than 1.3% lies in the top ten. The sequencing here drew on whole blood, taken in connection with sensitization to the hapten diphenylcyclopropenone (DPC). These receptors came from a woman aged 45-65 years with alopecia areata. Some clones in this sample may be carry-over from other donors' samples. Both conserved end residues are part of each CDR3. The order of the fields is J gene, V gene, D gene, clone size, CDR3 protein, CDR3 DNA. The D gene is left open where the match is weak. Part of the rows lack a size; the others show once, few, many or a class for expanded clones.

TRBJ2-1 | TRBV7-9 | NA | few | CASSPAANEQFF | TGTGCCAGCAGCCCGGCTGCCAATGAGCAGTTCTTC
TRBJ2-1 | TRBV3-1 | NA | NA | CASSQTDSYNEQFF | TGTGCCAGCAGCCAGACAGATTCATACAATGAGCAGTTCTTC
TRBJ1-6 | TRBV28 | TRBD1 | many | CASRRAGQNSPLHF | TGTGCCAGCAGGAGAGCGGGACAGAATTCACCCCTCCACTTT
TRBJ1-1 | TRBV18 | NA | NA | CASSPPYPNTEAFF | TGTGCCAGCTCACCACCGTACCCGAACACTGAAGCTTTCTTT
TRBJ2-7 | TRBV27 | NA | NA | CASSPARGEQYF | TGTGCCAGCAGTCCGGCTCGGGGCGAGCAGTACTTC
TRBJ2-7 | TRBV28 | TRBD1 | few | CASSDGQGGSTYF | TGTGCCAGCAGTGACGGACAGGGCGGAAGCACGTACTTC
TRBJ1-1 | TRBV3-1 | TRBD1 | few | CASSLDRTRTEAFF | TGTGCCAGCAGCTTGGACAGGACGAGAACTGAAGCTTTCTTT
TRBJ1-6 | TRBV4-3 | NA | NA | CASSHTGQPLHF | TGCGCCAGCAGCCACACGGGGCAGCCCCTCCACTTT
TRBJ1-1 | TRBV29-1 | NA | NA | CSVDGNPEAFF | TGCAGCGTTGACGGGAACCCTGAAGCTTTCTTT
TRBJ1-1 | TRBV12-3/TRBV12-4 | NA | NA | CASSLRGAGAEAFF | TGTGCCAGCAGTTTAAGGGGGGCCGGAGCTGAAGCTTTCTTT
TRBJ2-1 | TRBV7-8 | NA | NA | CASSKKTGSQHNEQFF | TGTGCCAGCAGCAAGAAGACCGGGTCACAACACAATGAGCAGTTCTTC
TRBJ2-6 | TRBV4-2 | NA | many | CASSQDPFVGANVLTF | TGTGCCAGCAGCCAAGATCCGTTTGTCGGGGCCAACGTCCTGACTTTC
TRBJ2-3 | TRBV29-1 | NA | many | CSVAGPTDTQYF | TGCAGCGTTGCAGGACCCACAGATACGCAGTATTTT
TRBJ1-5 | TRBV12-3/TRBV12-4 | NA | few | CASSLAWQPQHF | TGTGCCAGCAGTCTCGCCTGGCAGCCCCAGCATTTT
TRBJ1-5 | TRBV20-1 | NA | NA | CSARQGSSNQPQHF | TGCAGTGCTAGACAGGGGTCGAGTAATCAGCCCCAGCATTTT
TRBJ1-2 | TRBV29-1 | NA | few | CSPDPFTGNYGYTF | TGCAGTCCTGACCCCTTCACCGGGAACTATGGCTACACCTTC
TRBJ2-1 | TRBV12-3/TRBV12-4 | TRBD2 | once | CASTRTRLAGASSYNEQFF | TGTGCCAGCACGAGAACTCGTCTAGCGGGGGCCAGCTCCTACAATGAGCAGTTCTTC
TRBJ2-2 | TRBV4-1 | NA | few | CASSQESGPRTGELFF | TGCGCCAGCAGCCAAGAATCTGGTCCAAGGACCGGGGAGCTGTTTTTT
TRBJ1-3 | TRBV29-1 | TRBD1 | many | CSATGDSGNTIYF | TGCAGCGCCACAGGGGACTCTGGAAACACCATATATTTT
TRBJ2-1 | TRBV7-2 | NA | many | CASSLGRTDYNEQFF | TGTGCCAGCAGCTTAGGGCGGACAGATTACAATGAGCAGTTCTTC
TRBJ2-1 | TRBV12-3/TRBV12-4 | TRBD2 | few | CASSFSGGAVNEQFF | TGTGCCAGCAGTTTTAGCGGGGGGGCCGTGAATGAGCAGTTCTTC
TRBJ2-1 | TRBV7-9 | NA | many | CASSPPAGSSHEQFF | TGTGCCAGCAGCCCCCCGGCGGGAAGCAGTCATGAGCAGTTCTTC
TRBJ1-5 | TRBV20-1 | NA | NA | CSAKIGGENQPQHF | TGCAGTGCCAAGATAGGGGGAGAGAATCAGCCCCAGCATTTT
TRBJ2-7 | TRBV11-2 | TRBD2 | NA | CASSLAAPTSEKGLYLREQYF | TGTGCCAGCAGCTTAGCGGCCCCGACTAGCGAAAAGGGACTTTACCTACGAGAGCAGTACTTC
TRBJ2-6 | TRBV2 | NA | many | CASSDPAGGANVLTF | TGTGCCAGCAGTGACCCTGCAGGCGGGGCCAACGTCCTGACTTTC
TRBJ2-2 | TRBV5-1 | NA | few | CASSPSVVGRLTGELFF | TGCGCCAGCAGCCCTAGTGTAGTCGGGAGACTTACCGGGGAGCTGTTTTTT
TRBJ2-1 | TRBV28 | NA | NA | CASSPPGRKYEQFF | TGTGCCAGCAGTCCCCCTGGGCGGAAGTATGAGCAGTTCTTC
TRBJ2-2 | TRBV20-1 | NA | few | CSARAPEGNGELFF | TGCAGTGCTAGAGCCCCCGAGGGGAACGGGGAGCTGTTTTTT
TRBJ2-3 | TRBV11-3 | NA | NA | CASSGPVGGEGSDTQYF | TGTGCCAGCAGCGGTCCAGTGGGGGGCGAAGGGAGTGATACGCAGTATTTT
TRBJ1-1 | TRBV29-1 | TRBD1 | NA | CSGGQGISMNTEAFF | TGCAGCGGGGGACAGGGGATCTCGATGAACACTGAAGCTTTCTTT
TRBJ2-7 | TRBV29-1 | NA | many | CSVTKTGNEQYF | TGCAGCGTCACCAAAACAGGGAACGAGCAGTACTTC
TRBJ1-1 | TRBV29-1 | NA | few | CSEGGGLQTEAFF | TGCAGCGAGGGGGGCGGACTCCAAACTGAAGCTTTCTTT
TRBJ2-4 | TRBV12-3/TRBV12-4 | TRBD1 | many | CASSLTGVGNIQYF | TGTGCCAGCAGTTTAACAGGGGTGGGAAACATTCAGTACTTC
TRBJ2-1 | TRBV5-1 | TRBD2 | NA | CASSLETSGRKKPRFF | TGCGCCAGCAGCTTGGAAACTAGCGGGAGGAAGAAGCCCCGGTTCTTC
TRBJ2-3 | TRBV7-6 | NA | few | CASSPGWGATDTQYF | TGTGCCAGCAGCCCAGGCTGGGGGGCAACAGATACGCAGTATTTT
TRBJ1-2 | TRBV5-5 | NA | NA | CASSLAEGHSSPYGYTF | TGTGCCAGCAGCTTGGCCGAGGGACACAGTTCCCCCTATGGCTACACCTTC